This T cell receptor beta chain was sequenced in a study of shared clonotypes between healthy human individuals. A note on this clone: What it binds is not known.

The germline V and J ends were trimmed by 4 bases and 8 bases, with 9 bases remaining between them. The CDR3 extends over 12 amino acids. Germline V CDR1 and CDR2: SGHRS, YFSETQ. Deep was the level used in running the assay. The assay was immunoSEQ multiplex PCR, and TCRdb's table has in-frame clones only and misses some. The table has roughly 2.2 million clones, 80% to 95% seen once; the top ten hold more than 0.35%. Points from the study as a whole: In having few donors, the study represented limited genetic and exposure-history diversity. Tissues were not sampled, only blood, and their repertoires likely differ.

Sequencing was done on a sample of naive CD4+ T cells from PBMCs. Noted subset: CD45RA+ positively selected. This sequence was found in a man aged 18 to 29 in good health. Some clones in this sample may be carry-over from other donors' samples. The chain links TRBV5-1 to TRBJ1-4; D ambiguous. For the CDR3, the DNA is TGCGCCAGCAGCGTTCCTTCGGAAAAACTGTTTTTT. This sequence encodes CASSVPSEKLFF.